Listed here is a single TCR beta chain. Its specificity is unknown. PCR primers comprised 60 Vbeta and 13 Jbeta primers. This table comes from immunoSEQ multiplex PCR, and its TCRdb copy is limited to in-frame clones, with some not included. The profile shows roughly 150,000 clones, approximately 80% of them singletons. This entry is derived from a study of cytomegalovirus exposure and HLA in healthy donors. Study-level results: A later analysis showed TCR association rates differing by HLA locus, peaking at DRB1 and lowest at HLA-C. Cytomegalovirus status, reportedly, was diagnosed with high specificity and sensitivity by the classifier.

The CDR3 extends over 13 amino acids. CDR1 is KGHSH, CDR2 LQKENI, per germline. Germline trimming cut 6 bases from V and 6 bases from J; bases unmatched to any gene: 4. The sequence came from a woman aged 40 to 55 in good health and CMV-seronegative. The sequenced sample consisted of PBMCs. V gene TRBV18 combines with J gene TRBJ2-1, with 8 positions matching TRBD1. As DNA, the CDR3 is TGTGCCAGCTCCACGGGACAGGCCAATGAGCAGTTCTTC. It codes for CASSTGQANEQFF.